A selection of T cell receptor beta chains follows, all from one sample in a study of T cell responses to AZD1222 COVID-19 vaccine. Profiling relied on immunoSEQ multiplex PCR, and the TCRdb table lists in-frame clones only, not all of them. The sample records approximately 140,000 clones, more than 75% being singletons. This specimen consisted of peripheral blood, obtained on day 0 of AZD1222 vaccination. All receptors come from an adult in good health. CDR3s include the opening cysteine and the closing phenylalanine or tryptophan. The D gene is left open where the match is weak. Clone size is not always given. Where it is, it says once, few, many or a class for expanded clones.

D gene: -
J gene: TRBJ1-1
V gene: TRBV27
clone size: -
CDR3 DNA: TGTGCCAGCAGTTCGGCCGGCTTAGCCCGATATGAAGCTTTCTTT
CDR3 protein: CASSSAGLARYEAFF

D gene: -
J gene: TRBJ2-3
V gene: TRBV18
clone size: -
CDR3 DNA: TGTGCCAGCTCACTGTCCCTTCCTAGCACAGATACGCAGTATTTT
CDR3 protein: CASSLSLPSTDTQYF

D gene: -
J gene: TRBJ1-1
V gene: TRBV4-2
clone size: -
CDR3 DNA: TGTGCCAGCAGCCAAGTTGGCGAGACACTGAACACTGAAGCTTTCTTT
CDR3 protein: CASSQVGETLNTEAFF

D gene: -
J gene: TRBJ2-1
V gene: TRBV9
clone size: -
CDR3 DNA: TGTGCCAGCAGCGTATGGGGGGCGGCCTCGTACAATGAGCAGTTCTTC
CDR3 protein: CASSVWGAASYNEQFF

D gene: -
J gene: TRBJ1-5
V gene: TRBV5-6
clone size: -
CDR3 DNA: TGTGCCAGCAGCTTGGGCCCGGGGGAACAGCCCCAGCATTTT
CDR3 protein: CASSLGPGEQPQHF

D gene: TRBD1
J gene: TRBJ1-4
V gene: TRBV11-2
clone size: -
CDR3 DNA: TGTGCCACCATGGGGGGGGGACAGGGTAAGAGGAGGAATGAAAAACTGTTTTTT
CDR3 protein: CATMGGGQGKRRNEKLFF

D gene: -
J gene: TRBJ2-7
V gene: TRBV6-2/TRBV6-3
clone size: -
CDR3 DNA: TGTGCCAGCAGTTACTCGGAGAGCTACGAGCAGTACTTC
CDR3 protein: CASSYSESYEQYF

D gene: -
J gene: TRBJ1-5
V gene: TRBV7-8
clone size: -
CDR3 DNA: TGTGCCAGCAGCTTAGAGGGTCTTGGGATTCAGCCCCAGCATTTT
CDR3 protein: CASSLEGLGIQPQHF

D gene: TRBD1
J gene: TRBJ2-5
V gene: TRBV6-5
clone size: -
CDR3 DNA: TGTGCCAGCAGCCAGGGGGCTTCGGGGACCCAGTACTTC
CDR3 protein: CASSQGASGTQYF

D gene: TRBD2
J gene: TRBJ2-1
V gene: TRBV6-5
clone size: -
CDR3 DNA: TGTGCCAGCAGGCCACTCGGGGGGTCCTACAATGAGCAGTTCTTC
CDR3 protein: CASRPLGGSYNEQFF

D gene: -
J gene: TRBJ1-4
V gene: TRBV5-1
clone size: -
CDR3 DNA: TGCGCCAGCAGCTTGGAGGGACTGAATAATGAAAAACTGTTTTTT
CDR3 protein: CASSLEGLNNEKLFF

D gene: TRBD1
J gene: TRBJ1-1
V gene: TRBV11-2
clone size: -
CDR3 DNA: TGTGCCAGCAGCTCAGGGGGCACTGAAGCTTTCTTT
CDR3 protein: CASSSGGTEAFF

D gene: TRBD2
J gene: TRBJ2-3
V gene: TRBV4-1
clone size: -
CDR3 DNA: TGCGCCAGCAGCCACCCTGGGGCGGGAGGGCCAGGCACAGATACGCAGTATTTT
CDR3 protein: CASSHPGAGGPGTDTQYF

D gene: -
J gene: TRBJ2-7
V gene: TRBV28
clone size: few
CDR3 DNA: TGTGCCAGCAGTTTCGGCCTGTCCTCCTACGAGCAGTACTTC
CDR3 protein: CASSFGLSSYEQYF

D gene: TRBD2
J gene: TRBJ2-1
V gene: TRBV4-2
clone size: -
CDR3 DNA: TGTGCCAGCAGCCAAGAGAAGCGGGAGATGGATGAGCAGTTCTTC
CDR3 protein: CASSQEKREMDEQFF

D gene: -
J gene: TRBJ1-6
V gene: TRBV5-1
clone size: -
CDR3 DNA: TGCGCCAGCAGCTTGGAGGGGGGTGAAGATTCACCCCTCCACTTT
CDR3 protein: CASSLEGGEDSPLHF

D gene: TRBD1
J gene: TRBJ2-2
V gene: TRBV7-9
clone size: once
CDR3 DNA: TGTGCCAGCAGCCTAGGACAGGGGGGTGCTTCGACCGGGGAGCTGTTTTTT
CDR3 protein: CASSLGQGGASTGELFF

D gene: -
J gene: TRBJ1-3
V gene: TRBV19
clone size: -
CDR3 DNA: TGTGCCAGTAGTATAGCTCTGGCTGGAAACACCATATATTTT
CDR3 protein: CASSIALAGNTIYF

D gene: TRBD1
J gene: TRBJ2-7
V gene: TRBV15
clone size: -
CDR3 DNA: TGTGCCACCAGTCCACAGGGGATGACCTACGAGCAGTACTTC
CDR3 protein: CATSPQGMTYEQYF

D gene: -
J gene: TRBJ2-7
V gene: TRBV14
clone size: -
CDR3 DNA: TGTGCCAGCAGCTTCTTGGGGCTGGGTAGCTCCTACGAGCAGTACTTC
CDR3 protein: CASSFLGLGSSYEQYF

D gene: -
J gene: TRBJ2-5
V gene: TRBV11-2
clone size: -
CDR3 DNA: TGTGCCAGCAGCTTTCCTGGGGAAGAGACCCAGTACTTC
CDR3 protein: CASSFPGEETQYF

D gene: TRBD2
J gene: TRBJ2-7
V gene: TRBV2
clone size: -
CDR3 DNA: TGTGCCAGCAGATCCCTAGCGGGTGTTCCTCGAGGGCAGTACTTC
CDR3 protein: CASRSLAGVPRGQYF

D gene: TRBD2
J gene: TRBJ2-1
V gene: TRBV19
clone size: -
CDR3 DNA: TGTGCCAGTAGTATCGGACTAGCCAATGAGCAGTTCTTC
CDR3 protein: CASSIGLANEQFF

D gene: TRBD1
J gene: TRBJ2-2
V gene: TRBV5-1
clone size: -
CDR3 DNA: TGCGCCAGCAGCTCCAGGACAGGGCCATCAAGTTACACCGGGGAGCTGTTTTTT
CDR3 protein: CASSSRTGPSSYTGELFF

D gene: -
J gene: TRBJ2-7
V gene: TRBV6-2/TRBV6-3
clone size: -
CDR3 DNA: TGTGCCAGCAGTTCCGGAGGTAACCCCCTCTGGGAGCAGTACTTC
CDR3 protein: CASSSGGNPLWEQYF

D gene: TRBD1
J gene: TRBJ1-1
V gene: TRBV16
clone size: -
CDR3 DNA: TGTGCCAGCAGCCTCATCGGACAGGGTAACACTGAAGCTTTCTTT
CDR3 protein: CASSLIGQGNTEAFF

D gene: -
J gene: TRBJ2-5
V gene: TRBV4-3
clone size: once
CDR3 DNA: TGCGCCAGCAGCCAAGCCTACGGGGAGACCCAGTACTTC
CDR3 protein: CASSQAYGETQYF

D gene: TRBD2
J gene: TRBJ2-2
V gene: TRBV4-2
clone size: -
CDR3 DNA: TGTGCCAGCAGCCACGCAACTAGCGACACCGGGGAGCTGTTTTTT
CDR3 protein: CASSHATSDTGELFF

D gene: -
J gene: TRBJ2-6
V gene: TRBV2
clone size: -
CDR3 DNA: TGTGCCAGCAGTGAATACAACTCTGGGGCCAACGTCCTGACTTTC
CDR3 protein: CASSEYNSGANVLTF

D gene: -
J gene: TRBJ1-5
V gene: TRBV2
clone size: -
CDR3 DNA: TGTGCCAGCAGTGCATTAGGTAGCAATCAGCCCCAGCATTTT
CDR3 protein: CASSALGSNQPQHF

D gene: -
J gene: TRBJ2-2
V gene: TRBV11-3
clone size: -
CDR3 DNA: TGTGCCAGCAGCTTGAACGGGGAGCTGTTTTTT
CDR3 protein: CASSLNGELFF

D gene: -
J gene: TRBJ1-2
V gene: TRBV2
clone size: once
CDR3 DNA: TGTGCCAGCGATAAGGGGACACCGTTAGCTAACTATGGCTACACCTTC
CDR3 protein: CASDKGTPLANYGYTF

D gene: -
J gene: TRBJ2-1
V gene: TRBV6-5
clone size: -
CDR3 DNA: TGTGCCAGCCGCGGGTACAATGAGCAGTTCTTC
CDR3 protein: CASRGYNEQFF

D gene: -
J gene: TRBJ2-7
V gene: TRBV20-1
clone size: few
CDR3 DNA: TGCAGTGCTAGAGCAAGCTACGAGCAGTACTTC
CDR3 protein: CSARASYEQYF

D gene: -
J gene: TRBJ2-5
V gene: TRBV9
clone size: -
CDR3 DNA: TGTGCCAGCAGCATAACCTCAGGGGCGGGGTACCAAGAGACCCAGTACTTC
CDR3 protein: CASSITSGAGYQETQYF

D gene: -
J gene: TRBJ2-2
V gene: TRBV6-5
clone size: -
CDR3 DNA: TGTGCCAGCACCACCACTTACACCGGGGAGCTGTTTTTT
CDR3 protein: CASTTTYTGELFF

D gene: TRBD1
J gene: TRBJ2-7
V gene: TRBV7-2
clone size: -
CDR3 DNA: TGTGCCAGCAGCCTGGGACAGGTCTCCTACGAGCAGTACTTC
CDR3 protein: CASSLGQVSYEQYF

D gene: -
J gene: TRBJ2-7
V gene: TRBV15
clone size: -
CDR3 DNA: TGTGCCACCAGCCCAGGTCTGAGGGAGCCTTACGAGCAGTACTTC
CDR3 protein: CATSPGLREPYEQYF

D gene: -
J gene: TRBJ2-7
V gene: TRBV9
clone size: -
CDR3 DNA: TGTGCCAGCAGCTCATCGACTGCTCTGGACGAGCAGTACTTC
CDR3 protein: CASSSSTALDEQYF

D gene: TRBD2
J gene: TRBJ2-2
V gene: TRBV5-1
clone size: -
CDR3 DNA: TGCGCCAGCAGCAGCGGACTAGCGGGGAGCACCGGGGAGCTGTTTTTT
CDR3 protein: CASSSGLAGSTGELFF

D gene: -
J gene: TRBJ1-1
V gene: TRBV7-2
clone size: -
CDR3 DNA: TGTGCCAGCAGCCTATTAAAGAAGGGGGGCGCTGAAGCTTTCTTT
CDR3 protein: CASSLLKKGGAEAFF

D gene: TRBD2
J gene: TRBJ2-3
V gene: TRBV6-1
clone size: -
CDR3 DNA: TGTGCCAGCAGTGACCCGGGACTAGCTACAGATACGCAGTATTTT
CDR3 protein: CASSDPGLATDTQYF

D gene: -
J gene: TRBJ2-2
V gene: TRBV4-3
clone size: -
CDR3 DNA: TGCGCCAGCAGCCAAGATTGGACGAACACCGGGGAGCTGTTTTTT
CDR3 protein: CASSQDWTNTGELFF

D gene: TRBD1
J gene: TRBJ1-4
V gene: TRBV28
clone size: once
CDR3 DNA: TGTGCCAGCAGTTTCCAGGCAGGGGGAAATGAAAAACTGTTTTTT
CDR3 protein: CASSFQAGGNEKLFF

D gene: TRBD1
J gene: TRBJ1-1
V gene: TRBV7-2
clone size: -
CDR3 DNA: TGTGCCAGCAGCTTGGGGCAGGGGGCAACGGCTTTCTTT
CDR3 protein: CASSLGQGATAFF

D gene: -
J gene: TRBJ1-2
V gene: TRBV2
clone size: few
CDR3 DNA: TGTGCCTCAACTCGGTCTGGGGGGAACCCTCTAATTAACTATGGCTACACCTTC
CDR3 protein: CASTRSGGNPLINYGYTF

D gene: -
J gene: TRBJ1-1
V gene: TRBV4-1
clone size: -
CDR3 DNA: TGCGCCAGCAGCCAAAGAGGTCAGGGACGGGATAGAGCTGAAGCTTTCTTT
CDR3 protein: CASSQRGQGRDRAEAFF

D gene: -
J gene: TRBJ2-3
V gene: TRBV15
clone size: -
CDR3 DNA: TGTGCCACCAGCAGTAGCAGATACACGCAGTATTTT
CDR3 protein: CATSSSRYTQYF

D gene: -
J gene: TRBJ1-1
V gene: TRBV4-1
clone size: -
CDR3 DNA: TGCGCCAGCAGCCAGACTTTCGTTGTCCCGAACACTGAAGCTTTCTTT
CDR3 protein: CASSQTFVVPNTEAFF

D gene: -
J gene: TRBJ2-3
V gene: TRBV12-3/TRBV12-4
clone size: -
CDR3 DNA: TGTGCCAGCAGTTTAGCGAGACTAGATACGCAGTATTTT
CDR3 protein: CASSLARLDTQYF

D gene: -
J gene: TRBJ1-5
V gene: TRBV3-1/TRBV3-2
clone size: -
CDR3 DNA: TGTGCCAGCAGCCAAGGACGTGGTGGCAATCAGCCCCAGCATTTT
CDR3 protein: CASSQGRGGNQPQHF

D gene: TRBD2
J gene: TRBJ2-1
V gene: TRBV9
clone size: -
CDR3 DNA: TGTGCCAGCAGCGCTCCCTACGGACTAGCGGGGTCGGAGCAGTTCTTC
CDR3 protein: CASSAPYGLAGSEQFF

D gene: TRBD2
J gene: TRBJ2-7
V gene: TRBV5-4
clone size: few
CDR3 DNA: TGTGCCAGCAGCTCAAGCGGGAGGGTCAACGAGCAGTACTTC
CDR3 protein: CASSSSGRVNEQYF